This note documents a single TCR beta chain sequence. Its antigen is unidentified. Participants comprised healthy donors of bone marrow. These data come from a study of cytomegalovirus exposure and HLA in healthy donors. Study-wide results and caveats: Another analysis was done later, and it associated around 16,000 TCR beta sequences with HLA alleles at 0.05 false discovery rate. Compared with the approximately 700-donor mean, an Asian-associated ancestry cluster reportedly had fewer N-insertions, according to a later analysis.

PCR was performed using 60 Vbeta and 13 Jbeta primers. As originally analysed: An analysis performed later counted 73 million or so unique TCR beta chains (approximately 10 million of them shared). Profiled with immunoSEQ multiplex PCR; TCRdb holds only in-frame clones, not every one. For V, J and clone size, that table is used; D and trimming come from the DNA. Of 150,000 or so clones in the sample, approximately 70% are singletons; the top ten hold over 6%. Per the germline V gene, CDR1 is MNHEY and CDR2 is SMNVEV (reference sequence). The V segment lost 4 bases and the J segment 0 bases; nucleotides outside the gene matches: 10. This CDR3 spans 19 amino acids.

The origin of this receptor is a middle-aged man in good health and CMV-seropositive. The chain couples TRBV27 to TRBJ2-6; 9 nucleotides line up with TRBD1. Sequenced sample: PBMCs. CDR3 coding DNA: TGTGCCAGCAGTTCCCTCCGGGACAGGGTTGTCTCTGGGGCCAACGTCCTGACTTTC. Its translation: CASSSLRDRVVSGANVLTF.